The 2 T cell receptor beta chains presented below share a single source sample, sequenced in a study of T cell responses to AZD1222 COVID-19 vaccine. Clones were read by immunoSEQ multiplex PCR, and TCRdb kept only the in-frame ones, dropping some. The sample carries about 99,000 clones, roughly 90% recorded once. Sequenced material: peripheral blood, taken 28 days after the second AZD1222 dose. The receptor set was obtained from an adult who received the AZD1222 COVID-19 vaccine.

This CDR3 reads CASRGENHPDTQYF. CDR3 DNA sequence: TGTGCCAGCAGGGGGGAGAACCACCCAGATACGCAGTATTTT. The rearrangement uses TRBV6-5 and TRBJ2-3; D may correspond to TRBD1 or TRBD2 (5 bases each). Trimming took 6 bases from V and 4 from J, leaving 14 bases between them. Germline loops: CDR1 MNHEY, CDR2 SVGAGI. CDR3 length: 14 residues.

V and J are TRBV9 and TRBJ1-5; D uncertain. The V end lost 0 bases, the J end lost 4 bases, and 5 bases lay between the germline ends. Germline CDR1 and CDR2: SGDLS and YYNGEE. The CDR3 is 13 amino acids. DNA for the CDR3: TGTGCCAGCAGCGTAGGGTCGAATCAGCCCCAGCATTTT. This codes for CASSVGSNQPQHF.